The 27 T cell receptor beta chains in this list originate from one sample, sequenced in a study of T cell repertoires in cytomegalovirus infection. For these TCRs, the target antigens are not known. TCRdb called the reads again in MiXCR, with one record for every CDR3 protein. The sample comprises 55,000 to 70,000 distinct CDR3 sequences, roughly a third of which are singletons, and approximately 70% rests with the top ten. Sequencing input: PBMCs, sequenced either directly or after in vitro stimulation (not recorded which). These receptors came from a human donor in good health (CMV status not recorded). Some clones in this sample may be carry-over from other donors' samples.

This clonotype was detected a few times. The genes are TRBV19 and TRBJ2-3; a possible D gene is TRBD2 (5 bases). The CDR3 consists of 14 residues. The germline gives CDR1 LNHDA, CDR2 SQIVND (reference sequence). Trimming removed 4 bases at V and 2 bases at J, with 10 bases between. The CDR3 DNA is TGTGCCAGTAGTAGTGGAGGCTACACAGATACGCAGTATTTT. It yields the protein CASSSGGYTDTQYF.

This clonotype was recorded a few times. V and J are TRBV19 and TRBJ2-1; D is possibly TRBD1 (5 bases). Germline-derived CDR1 and CDR2 are LNHDA and SQIVND (reference sequence). V was pared by 3 bases and J by 7 bases, with 19 bases between. This CDR3 is built from 16 residues. The CDR3 bases are TGTGCCAGTAGTATTTCTAGGGGAATCACATTTAATGAGCAGTTCTTC. It yields the protein CASSISRGITFNEQFF.

This clonotype was counted between two and nine times. The chain carries TRBV19 and TRBJ2-1; D unresolved. With 4 bases removed from V and 3 bases from J, the gap between germline ends came to 10 bases. Germline V gives CDR1 LNHDA, CDR2 SQIVND (reference sequence). CDR3 length: 14 amino acids. For the CDR3, the DNA is TGTGCCAGTAGTACCCCTCTAGACTACAATGAGCAGTTCTTC. Translation gives CASSTPLDYNEQFF.

This clonotype was observed a few times. The CDR3 sequence is CATRWRTSGPAVQETQYF. The CDR3 region has the DNA TGTGCCACCCGGTGGAGGACTAGCGGGCCAGCCGTCCAAGAGACCCAGTACTTC. The chain joins TRBV6-2 or TRBV6-3 to TRBJ2-5; 11 bases line up with TRBD2. Germline trimming cut 10 bases from V and 1 base from J; bases unmatched to any gene: 17. Germline V gives CDR1 MNHEY, CDR2 SVGEGT. This CDR3 spans 18 amino acids.

This clonotype appeared a few times. The V and J genes are TRBV7-6 and TRBJ2-1; no clear D. Germline-derived CDR1 and CDR2 are SGHVS and FNYEAQ. Trimming pared 3 bases from V and 4 bases from J, leaving 7 bases between. CDR3 length equals 13 residues. In DNA form, the CDR3 reads TGTGCCAGCAGCTTCGCGCGGTACAATGAGCAGTTCTTC. Residues: CASSFARYNEQFF.

The chain uses TRBV6-1 and TRBJ1-4; the D is unclear. Trimming pared 1 base from V and 8 bases from J, leaving 11 bases between. Germline CDR1 is MNHNS and CDR2 is SASEGT. The CDR3 runs to 14 residues. The CDR3 is CASSEGAGSEKLFF. CDR3 nucleotide sequence: TGTGCCAGCAGTGAAGGAGCAGGCAGCGAAAAACTGTTTTTT.

This clonotype was seen a single time. The rearrangement links TRBV3-1 to TRBJ2-7; 9 nucleotides agree with TRBD1. CDR1 and CDR2 (germline): LGHDT, YNNKEL (reference sequence). Unmatched junction bases numbered 4, after V lost 4 bases and J lost 3 bases. The CDR3 spans 14 residues. The CDR3 DNA reads as TGTGCCAGCAGCCGGCCGGGACAGGGCTACGAGCAGTACTTC. Translated, it gives CASSRPGQGYEQYF.

This rearrangement joins TRBV7-9 to TRBJ2-1; 7 bases align to TRBD1. CDR3 length: 15 amino acids. V lost 3 bases to trimming and J lost 3 bases; unmatched junction nucleotides: 5. The germline V gene encodes CDR1 SEHNR and CDR2 FQNEAQ (reference sequence). The CDR3 loop reads CASSFRDRDYNEQFF. Written as DNA, the CDR3 is TGTGCCAGCAGCTTCAGAGACAGGGACTACAATGAGCAGTTCTTC.

The rearrangement joins TRBV5-6 to TRBJ1-4; unclear D gene. Germline CDR1 and CDR2: SGHDT and YYEEEE. This CDR3 comprises 14 residues. V dropped 7 bases and J dropped 0 bases, with 10 bases sitting between them. In DNA form, the CDR3 reads TGTGCCAGCGGGCAAGACGCAACTAATGAAAAACTGTTTTTT. This gives the protein CASGQDATNEKLFF.

This rearrangement joins TRBV7-2 to TRBJ1-2; unclear D gene. Germline CDR1 SGHTA, CDR2 FQGNSA. The CDR3 has 13 residues. V lost 5 bases, J lost 5 bases, and 12 bases lay in between. The chain's CDR3 is CASSPATPYGYTF. The CDR3, as DNA: TGTGCCAGCAGCCCTGCGACTCCATATGGCTACACCTTC.

The V and J genes are TRBV12-3 or TRBV12-4 and TRBJ1-5; D unclear. With 0 bases removed from V and 3 bases from J, the gap between germline ends came to 12 bases. This CDR3 is 16 amino acids long. The CDR3 loop is CASSLAGRRVNQPQHF. The CDR3 DNA is TGTGCCAGCAGTTTAGCAGGGCGGAGAGTCAATCAGCCCCAGCATTTT.

This clonotype was seen only a few times. The V gene is TRBV11-2, the J gene TRBJ2-1; D may be TRBD1 or TRBD2 (6 bases each). The CDR3 covers 16 residues. Trimming shortened V by 2 bases and J by 2 bases, and 13 bases separated the two germline ends. Germline loops: CDR1 SGHAT, CDR2 FQNNGV. The CDR3: CASSLSLGGTYNEQFF. CDR3 in DNA: TGTGCCAGCAGCTTATCTCTGGGGGGCACCTACAATGAGCAGTTCTTC.

This clonotype was seen more than once but under ten times. This chain uses TRBV6-5 with TRBJ1-3, with D maybe TRBD1 (5 bases). Per germline, CDR1 MNHEY and CDR2 SVGAGI. Deletions cut 8 bases from V and 0 bases from J, with 17 bases between. CDR3 length equals 16 residues. DNA of the CDR3: TGTGCCAGCGGCCCCGTGGGGGGGAGCTCTGGAAACACCATATATTTT. This translates into CASGPVGGSSGNTIYF.

The sample holds a few counts of this clonotype. The genes are TRBV15 and TRBJ2-1; D remains ambiguous. Trimming left V 5 bases short and J 0 bases short, with 11 bases between. The CDR3 consists of 15 residues. CDR1 LNHNV and CDR2 YYDKDF come from the germline V gene (reference sequence). CDR3 sequence reads: CATSPRSGSYNEQFF. CDR3 sequence (DNA): TGTGCCACCAGCCCCCGTTCTGGCTCCTACAATGAGCAGTTCTTC.

This clonotype was counted at least ten times. The chain joins TRBV7-6 to TRBJ2-2; D may be TRBD2 (6 bases). The V and J ends lost 0 bases and 4 bases respectively, with 12 bases between them. CDR1 and CDR2 from the germline V gene are SGHVS and FNYEAQ. This CDR3 is 16 amino acids long. The CDR3 nucleotides read TGTGCCAGCAGCTTAGCGGGGGGACTGATCACCGGGGAGCTGTTTTTT. Protein: CASSLAGGLITGELFF.

This chain uses TRBV2 with TRBJ2-3; D tentatively fits TRBD1 or TRBD2 (5 bases each). The CDR3 covers 17 residues. Trimming pared 8 bases from V and 0 bases from J, leaving 21 bases between. Germline assignment: CDR1 SNHLY and CDR2 FYNNEI. CDR3 coding DNA: TGTGCCAGCGGACGCCTTGGGGGAGTGGGAAGCACAGATACGCAGTATTTT. Translation: CASGRLGGVGSTDTQYF.

The chain joins TRBV7-6 to TRBJ1-2; D gene unclear. CDR3 length: 17 residues. The germline CDR1 and CDR2 sequences are SGHVS and FNYEAQ. The germline V and J ends were trimmed by 5 bases and 0 bases, with 19 bases remaining between them. The CDR3 DNA reads TGTGCCAGCAGCCTACGTAGTCGGGAGACAACTAACTATGGCTACACCTTC. Amino acids: CASSLRSRETTNYGYTF.

This sequence joins TRBV5-1 and TRBJ1-4, with D possibly being TRBD1 (5 bases). The V and J ends lost 4 bases and 7 bases respectively, with 14 bases between them. Germline CDR1 SGHRS, CDR2 YFSETQ. The CDR3 runs to 14 residues. The CDR3 bases are TGCGCCAGCAGCCAGGACACCCGCCTTGAAAAACTGTTTTTT. This encodes CASSQDTRLEKLFF.

This clonotype was detected only a few times. CDR3 coding DNA: TGTGCCATCAGAAGAGAGGCGATCTCCTACGAGCAGTACTTC. Translating gives CAIRREAISYEQYF. The chain combines TRBV10-3 with TRBJ2-7; D gene unclear. The CDR3 extends over 14 amino acids. Per germline, CDR1 ENHRY and CDR2 SYGVKD. The V end lost 6 bases, the J end lost 0 bases, and 12 bases lay between the germline ends.

J is TRBJ2-5 and V is TRBV7-9; tentative D call: TRBD2 (6 bases). From germline, CDR1 is SEHNR and CDR2 FQNEAQ (reference sequence). This CDR3 is built from 13 residues. Trimming took off 4 bases at V and 1 base at J, with 7 bases between the two ends. The CDR3 bases are TGTGCCAGCAGCTCGACTAGCCAAGAGACCCAGTACTTC. Amino acids: CASSSTSQETQYF.

CDR3 sequence reads: CASSTTASSYEQYF. The CDR3 DNA reads as TGTGCCAGCAGTACCACGGCGAGCTCCTACGAGCAGTACTTC. This sequence joins TRBV27 and TRBJ2-7; D ambiguous. This CDR3 is built from 14 residues. The germline V and J ends were trimmed by 5 bases and 0 bases, with 11 bases remaining between them. The germline CDR1 and CDR2 sequences are MNHEY and SMNVEV (reference sequence).

This clonotype was observed a handful of times. This rearrangement joins TRBV7-2 to TRBJ2-3; 8 bases are shared with TRBD2. The CDR3 is 14 residues long. CDR1 and CDR2 from the germline V gene are SGHTA and FQGNSA. The ends lost 3 bases at V and 7 bases at J; junction bases unmatched: 6. The CDR3 here is CASSLRRGDYTQYF. In nucleotides, the CDR3 is TGTGCCAGCAGCTTGAGGCGGGGGGATTATACGCAGTATTTT.

This chain uses TRBV20-1 with TRBJ1-1; tentative D call: TRBD1 (6 bases). The CDR3 contains 11 residues. Germline V gene data show CDR1 as DFQATT and CDR2 as SNEGSKA (reference sequence). The CDR3 DNA sequence: TGCGCCGGGGGGGCTAACACTGAAGCTTTCTTT. Residues: CAGGANTEAFF.

The rearrangement joins TRBV6-1 to TRBJ1-1, with D unclear. The length of the CDR3 is 13 residues. Germline CDR1 is MNHNS and CDR2 is SASEGT. Between the trimmed V and J ends, which lost 3 bases and 4 bases, there was a span of 9 bases. Written as DNA, the CDR3 is TGTGCCAGCAGTGATGGGGTTTTCACTGAAGCTTTCTTT. This translates into CASSDGVFTEAFF.

V usage is TRBV27 and J usage is TRBJ2-7, with 7 bases matching TRBD1. The length of the CDR3 is 14 residues. J lost 2 bases, V lost 5 bases, and 6 bases had no gene match. Germline-derived CDR1 and CDR2 are MNHEY and SMNVEV (reference sequence). As DNA, the CDR3 is TGTGCCAGCAGTCCCGGGACAGTAGCCTACGAGCAGTACTTC. Its translation is CASSPGTVAYEQYF.

This clonotype was counted a few times. The rearrangement links TRBV19 to TRBJ1-5; D not resolved. The V gene's germline CDR1 is LNHDA and CDR2 SQIVND (reference sequence). This CDR3 is 13 amino acids long. V gave up 4 bases and J gave up 6 bases, with 10 bases separating them. CDR3 amino acids: CASSTAAGQPQHF. The CDR3 DNA reads as TGTGCCAGTAGTACAGCGGCGGGTCAGCCCCAGCATTTT.

J is TRBJ1-2 and V is TRBV28, with 9 nucleotides matching TRBD1. The V gene end was trimmed by 6 bases and the J gene end by 4 bases; junction bases not matched to a gene: 12. The CDR3 sequence is 16 residues long. Per germline, CDR1 MDHEN and CDR2 SYDVKM. The CDR3 DNA reads TGTGCCAGCAGCCTAAGGGGCGGGACAGGGAGCTATGGCTACACCTTC. It is translated as CASSLRGGTGSYGYTF.